What follows are 17 T cell receptor beta chains derived from one specimen sequenced in a study of T cell responses to AZD1222 COVID-19 vaccine. TCRdb keeps only in-frame clones here, not all; method: immunoSEQ multiplex PCR. The top ten hold 1.9% of the sample, which has about 130,000 clones, approximately 90% seen once. The starting material was peripheral blood, obtained on day 0 of AZD1222 vaccination. Source of these receptors: an adult in good health.

The V and J genes are TRBV5-1 and TRBJ2-1, with no clear D. V lost 1 base, J lost 8 bases, and 13 bases lay in between. The CDR3 runs 14 residues. CDR1 SGHRS and CDR2 YFSETQ come from the germline V gene. Here the CDR3 reads CASSLRSSFDEQFF. The CDR3 nucleotides are TGCGCCAGCAGCTTGAGGAGTTCCTTTGATGAGCAGTTCTTC. The whole variable domain, remainder taken from reference TRBV5-1 and TRBJ2-1, is KAGVTQTPRYLIKTRGQQVTLSCSPISGHRSVSWYQQTPGQGLQFLFEYFSETQRNKGNFPGRFSGRQFSNSRSEMNVSTLELGDSALYLCASSLRSSFDEQFFGPGTRLTVL.

This clone appeared once. V gene TRBV27 combines with J gene TRBJ1-1; D perhaps matches TRBD1 (5 bases). CDR3 length: 14 residues. V was pared by 5 bases and J by 3 bases, with 13 bases between. Germline lookup yields CDR1 MNHEY and CDR2 SMNVEV (reference sequence). The CDR3 loop is CASSLHRRYTEAFF. The CDR3 coding sequence is TGTGCCAGCAGTCTACACAGGCGATACACTGAAGCTTTCTTT.

The V call is TRBV6-1, the J call TRBJ1-6; 8 bases map to TRBD1. Germline trimming cut 4 bases from V and 5 bases from J; bases unmatched to any gene: 7. The germline gives CDR1 MNHNS, CDR2 SASEGT. The CDR3 runs 16 residues. The CDR3 coding sequence is TGTGCCAGCAGTGCATTACAGGGGGGTAATAATTCACCCCTCCACTTT. It translates to CASSALQGGNNSPLHF.

This chain joins TRBV7-9 and TRBJ2-1; possible D gene TRBD1, 8 bases. This CDR3 spans 15 amino acids. Germline CDR1 reads SEHNR; CDR2 reads FQNEAQ (reference sequence). Trimming removed 5 bases at V and 7 bases at J, with 18 bases between. The CDR3 bases are TGTGCCAGCAGCCTCCTAGGACAGGGAGGGAATGAGCAGTTCTTC. Amino acid sequence: CASSLLGQGGNEQFF.

This chain joins TRBV5-6 and TRBJ1-6; D may be TRBD1 (5 bases). V was clipped by 4 bases and J by 0 bases, with 8 bases between them. This CDR3 is built from 15 residues. CDR1 SGHDT and CDR2 YYEEEE come from the germline V gene. CDR3 loop: CASSTGSSYNSPLHF. The DNA for the CDR3 is TGTGCCAGCAGCACAGGTAGCTCCTATAATTCACCCCTCCACTTT.

The V and J genes are TRBV25-1 and TRBJ2-1; the D gene is possibly TRBD2 (6 bases). The CDR3 totals 14 residues. From germline, CDR1 is MGHDK and CDR2 SYGVNS. Deletions cut 8 bases from V and 4 bases from J, with 15 bases between. The CDR3: CASSGAPLYNEQFF. The CDR3 nucleotides are TGTGCCAGCTCGGGAGCCCCCTTGTACAATGAGCAGTTCTTC.

The CDR3 DNA reads as TGCGCCAGCAGCTTGGTCCAGGCCGGGGCCACGTACACCTTC. Translating it yields CASSLVQAGATYTF. This chain uses TRBV5-1 with TRBJ1-2; D is possibly TRBD1 (5 bases). The CDR3 runs 14 residues. In germline, CDR1 is SGHRS, CDR2 YFSETQ. The V end was cut by 0 bases, the J end by 11 bases, with 17 bases between.

This chain joins TRBV5-1 and TRBJ2-7; no clear D. Germline CDR1 reads SGHRS; CDR2 reads YFSETQ. CDR3 size: 12 residues. V was cut by 3 bases and J by 7 bases, with 11 bases left in between. The CDR3 loop is CASSWTKDEQYF. Written as DNA, the CDR3 is TGCGCCAGCAGCTGGACCAAGGATGAGCAGTACTTC.

J is TRBJ1-3 and V is TRBV9, with D hard to call. The V end was cut by 4 bases, the J end by 0 bases, with 17 bases between. The CDR3 length is 17 residues. Germline loops: CDR1 SGDLS, CDR2 YYNGEE. CDR3 bases: TGTGCCAGCAGCCTCACGGCGCAGCCCAACTCTGGAAACACCATATATTTT. This encodes CASSLTAQPNSGNTIYF.

This sequence joins TRBV6-5 and TRBJ2-3; the D gene is possibly TRBD1 (5 bases). The germline CDR1 and CDR2 sequences are MNHEY and SVGAGI. V was clipped by 7 bases and J by 4 bases, with 15 bases between them. This CDR3 comprises 14 residues. CDR3 nucleotides: TGTGCCAGCACGACCGGCAGGGCCGCAGATACGCAGTATTTT. This sequence encodes CASTTGRAADTQYF.

This chain uses TRBV28 with TRBJ1-5; D remains unclear. The V end was cut by 3 bases, the J end by 0 bases, with 6 bases between. The CDR3 runs to 14 residues. CDR1 and CDR2 from the germline V gene are MDHEN and SYDVKM. The CDR3 nucleotides read TGTGCCAGCAGTTTCCATTATAGCAATCAGCCCCAGCATTTT. Its translation is CASSFHYSNQPQHF.

This chain uses TRBV6-5 with TRBJ1-2, with a tentative D call TRBD1 (6 bases). The CDR3 is 13 amino acids. CDR1 MNHEY and CDR2 SVGAGI come from the germline V gene. V lost 6 bases, J lost 2 bases, and 10 bases lay in between. CDR3 sequence (DNA): TGTGCCAGCAGCCCCACAGGGAACTATGGCTACACCTTC. The encoded protein is CASSPTGNYGYTF.

This clone appeared a few times. This chain links TRBV28 with TRBJ1-1; D possibly corresponds to TRBD1 (5 bases). V was cut by 2 bases and J by 8 bases, with 6 bases left in between. The CDR3 spans 11 residues. Germline lookup yields CDR1 MDHEN and CDR2 SYDVKM. The CDR3 here is CASSLQGEAFF. CDR3 DNA sequence: TGTGCCAGCAGTTTACAGGGAGAAGCTTTCTTT.

This clone occurred once. Here the CDR3 reads CASSPSQGETQYF. The CDR3, as DNA: TGTGCCAGCAGTCCTAGCCAAGGGGAGACCCAGTACTTC. The chain couples TRBV12-3 or TRBV12-4 to TRBJ2-5; D is possibly TRBD2 (5 bases). V was cut by 5 bases and J by 5 bases, with 12 bases left in between. The CDR3 has 13 residues.

The chain is built from TRBV18 and TRBJ2-1; D gene ambiguous. Germline V gene data show CDR1 as KGHSH and CDR2 as LQKENI. This CDR3 contains 14 residues. V lost 0 bases to trimming and J lost 4 bases, with 7 bases between them. CDR3 nucleotides: TGTGCCAGCTCACCACCTCCGGCTTACAATGAGCAGTTCTTC. Translation gives CASSPPPAYNEQFF.

Only one count was recorded for this clone. The rearrangement joins TRBV5-5 to TRBJ1-6; tentative D call: TRBD1 (5 bases). Germline V gene sequence: CDR1 SGHKS, CDR2 YYEKEE (reference sequence). This CDR3 region has 16 residues. V dropped 3 bases and J dropped 0 bases, with 10 bases sitting between them. The CDR3 DNA is TGTGCCAGCAGCTCGGAGGGGAGCTCCTATAATTCACCCCTCCACTTT. It is translated as CASSSEGSSYNSPLHF.

The rearrangement uses TRBV12-5 and TRBJ1-3; TRBD1 matches at 8 bases. The V segment lost 6 bases and the J segment 0 bases; nucleotides outside the gene matches: 10. The CDR3 has 17 amino acids. Germline lookup yields CDR1 LGHNT and CDR2 FRNRAP. The CDR3 nucleotides read TGTGCTAGTGGCCGGGGAGTAACAGGGGGCTCTGGAAACACCATATATTTT. Its translation is CASGRGVTGGSGNTIYF.